The rows below give T cell receptor beta chains drawn from one sample of a study of shared clonotypes between healthy human individuals. Sequencing was performed with immunoSEQ multiplex PCR; in TCRdb, only in-frame clones are kept and a portion is missing. The table lists millions of clones, 95% of them singletons, with 0.1% to 0.15% in the top ten. Material: naive CD4+ T cells sorted from blood. These receptors all come from a man aged 18-30 years in good health. Both conserved end residues are part of each CDR3. The D gene is left open where the match is weak.

J	D	length	V	CDR3	DNA
TRBJ2-3	NA	15	TRBV30	CAWSSGKRRTDTQYF	TGTGCCTGGAGCTCTGGTAAGCGGCGCACAGATACGCAGTATTTT
TRBJ1-6	NA	15	TRBV6-6	CASTPFGTGNSPLHF	TGTGCCAGCACCCCCTTCGGGACGGGTAATTCACCCCTCCACTTT
TRBJ2-1	NA	13	TRBV7-2	CASSLDESTGQFF	TGTGCCAGCAGCTTGGACGAGTCGACGGGGCAGTTCTTC
TRBJ1-3	NA	15	TRBV5-1	CASSLAGLSGNTIYF	TGCGCCAGCAGCTTGGCAGGTCTCTCTGGAAACACCATATATTTT
TRBJ1-2	TRBD1	14	TRBV11-2	CASSAGQQIYGYTF	TGTGCCAGCAGCGCGGGACAGCAGATCTATGGCTACACCTTC
TRBJ2-5	NA	13	TRBV6-4	CASSLGVSETQYF	TGTGCCAGCAGCCTAGGAGTGTCAGAGACCCAGTACTTC
TRBJ2-5	NA	14	TRBV7-9	CASSLAFFGETQYF	TGTGCCAGCAGCTTAGCCTTCTTCGGAGAGACCCAGTACTTC
TRBJ2-7	NA	15	TRBV6-1	CASSGSKTGSHEQYF	TGTGCCAGCAGTGGATCTAAGACTGGGAGCCACGAGCAGTACTTC
TRBJ1-4	NA	14	TRBV5-6	CASSLRGPGEKLFF	TGTGCCAGCAGCTTGCGGGGCCCGGGGGAAAAACTGTTTTTT
TRBJ2-2	NA	14	TRBV18	CASSPSTGTGELFF	TGTGCCAGCTCACCAAGTACAGGGACCGGGGAGCTGTTTTTT